What follows are 26 T cell receptor beta chains derived from one specimen sequenced in a study of shared clonotypes between healthy human individuals. Clones were sequenced by immunoSEQ multiplex PCR, and TCRdb holds only the in-frame ones, with some missing. The sample lists 2 million to 2.5 million clones, approximately 90% occurring once. The sample taken for sequencing was naive CD4+ T cells from PBMCs. Sample subset: CD45RA+ positively selected. These receptors all stem from a man between 18 and 35 years old in good health. Some clones in this sample may be carry-over from other donors' samples.

The chain recombines TRBV18 with TRBJ1-1, with TRBD1 as a possible D gene (5 bases). Germline lookup yields CDR1 KGHSH and CDR2 LQKENI. This CDR3 contains 14 residues. Trimming left V 6 bases short and J 0 bases short, with 11 bases between. The CDR3 is CASSLETVNTEAFF. The CDR3 DNA reads TGTGCCAGCTCTTTAGAGACAGTGAACACTGAAGCTTTCTTT.

This chain uses TRBV9 with TRBJ2-5, with D maybe TRBD2 (5 bases). This CDR3 contains 13 residues. Trimming took 0 bases from V and 7 from J, leaving 10 bases between them. Germline values: CDR1 SGDLS, CDR2 YYNGEE. The CDR3 DNA reads as TGTGCCAGCAGCGTAGAACTGCGGGCGACCCAGTACTTC. This gives the protein CASSVELRATQYF.

The V and J genes are TRBV28 and TRBJ2-7; 10 nucleotides match TRBD2. CDR1 is MDHEN and CDR2 is SYDVKM in the germline V gene. V gave up 6 bases and J gave up 2 bases; unmatched junction bases: 7. The CDR3 totals 15 residues. The DNA of the CDR3 is TGTGCCAGCAGCTTGGGACTAGCGACCACCTACGAGCAGTACTTC. This codes for CASSLGLATTYEQYF.

The chain employs TRBV5-1 and TRBJ2-2; no definite D call. The CDR3 spans 14 residues. Per the germline V gene, CDR1 is SGHRS and CDR2 is YFSETQ. V was cut by 4 bases and J by 5 bases, with 12 bases left in between. CDR3 sequence reads: CASSSARWTGELFF. The CDR3, as DNA: TGCGCCAGCAGCAGTGCTAGGTGGACCGGGGAGCTGTTTTTT. Looking up the rest from reference TRBV5-1 and TRBJ2-2 gives the full variable domain: KAGVTQTPRYLIKTRGQQVTLSCSPISGHRSVSWYQQTPGQGLQFLFEYFSETQRNKGNFPGRFSGRQFSNSRSEMNVSTLELGDSALYLCASSSARWTGELFFGEGSRLTVL.

The DNA for the CDR3 is TGTGCCAGCAGCCCCAGCGGGAGCACCCGAGATACGCAGTATTTT. Protein: CASSPSGSTRDTQYF. The V gene is TRBV5-6, the J gene TRBJ2-3; 8 nucleotides agree with TRBD2. The CDR3 covers 15 residues. Trimming took 4 bases from V and 5 from J; bases not matched to a gene: 9. The germline CDR1 and CDR2 sequences are SGHDT and YYEEEE.

V gene TRBV6-5 combines with J gene TRBJ1-1; the match to TRBD1 covers 9 bases. The germline gives CDR1 MNHEY, CDR2 SVGAGI. The CDR3 consists of 16 residues. V was clipped by 0 bases and J by 7 bases; unmatched bases: 9. CDR3 amino acids: CASSYSFGTGLDEAFF. The CDR3 bases are TGTGCCAGCAGTTACTCGTTCGGGACAGGGTTGGATGAAGCTTTCTTT.

This chain connects TRBV6-5 to TRBJ1-1; D might be TRBD1 (6 bases). The ends were cut back, 4 bases at V and 1 base at J, with 16 bases in the middle. Germline CDR1 MNHEY, CDR2 SVGAGI. This CDR3 is built from 16 residues. Written as DNA, the CDR3 is TGTGCCAGCAGTTCCTACAGGGAGGGGACGAACACTGAAGCTTTCTTT. Its protein is CASSSYREGTNTEAFF.

This chain uses TRBV5-4 with TRBJ2-6, with 7 bases aligning to TRBD1. The length of the CDR3 is 17 residues. Germline V lookup: CDR1 SGHNT, CDR2 YYREEE (reference sequence). Germline trimming cut 0 bases from V and 0 bases from J; bases unmatched to any gene: 3. CDR3 loop: CASSLGAGGSGANVLTF. The CDR3 DNA reads TGTGCCAGCAGCTTGGGGGCAGGGGGCTCTGGGGCCAACGTCCTGACTTTC.

V usage is TRBV7-3 and J usage is TRBJ1-2; no clear D gene. V was trimmed by 1 base and J by 8 bases, leaving 11 bases between them. Germline V gene data show CDR1 as SGHTA and CDR2 as FQGTGA. CDR3 length equals 13 residues. The CDR3 region is CASSLKRLGGYTF. In nucleotides, the CDR3 is TGTGCCAGCAGCTTAAAGAGATTAGGGGGCTACACCTTC.

The V and J genes are TRBV28 and TRBJ1-1; D gene ambiguous. Trimming stripped 5 bases from V and 5 bases from J, with 9 bases between. The germline V gene has CDR1 MDHEN and CDR2 SYDVKM. CDR3 length equals 12 residues. The CDR3 sequence is CASSTLWTEAFF. The CDR3 region has the DNA TGTGCCAGCAGTACCTTATGGACTGAAGCTTTCTTT.

The chain uses TRBV2 and TRBJ2-7; 7 nucleotides line up with TRBD1. The CDR3 contains 16 residues. J gave up 2 bases and V 7 bases, and 14 bases lay outside the gene matches. CDR1 is SNHLY and CDR2 is FYNNEI in the germline V gene. The CDR3 region is CASTIATGFVTYEQYF. As DNA, the CDR3 is TGTGCCAGCACTATCGCGACAGGGTTTGTCACCTACGAGCAGTACTTC.

The chain carries TRBV2 and TRBJ2-2, with 9 nucleotides matching TRBD1. Germline CDR1 is SNHLY and CDR2 is FYNNEI. The J segment lost 0 bases and the V segment lost 7 bases, leaving 6 bases of the junction unmatched. CDR3 size: 16 residues. Written as DNA, the CDR3 is TGTGCCAGCATCCAACAGGGGGCATCGAACACCGGGGAGCTGTTTTTT. Amino acid sequence: CASIQQGASNTGELFF.

The rearrangement joins TRBV5-1 to TRBJ2-1; 7 bases agree with TRBD2. This CDR3 contains 15 residues. V lost 1 base, J lost 6 bases, and 7 bases stayed unmatched. From germline, CDR1 is SGHRS and CDR2 YFSETQ. Here the CDR3 DNA reads TGCGCCAGCAGCTTGACCGGGACTACTATCAATGAGCAGTTCTTC. This sequence encodes CASSLTGTTINEQFF.

The rearrangement links TRBV29-1 to TRBJ1-1; 7 nucleotides agree with TRBD1. CDR1 is SQVTM, CDR2 ANQGSEA, per germline. V shed 3 bases and J 3 bases; nucleotides not matched to a gene: 10. The CDR3 is made up of 15 amino acids. In DNA, the CDR3 is TGCAGCGTTGATCCCGAGTCTACAGGGGACACTGAAGCTTTCTTT. It specifies CSVDPESTGDTEAFF.

The chain combines TRBV28 with TRBJ1-5; 8 nucleotides agree with TRBD1. The CDR3 is made up of 18 amino acids. V shed 6 bases and J 2 bases; nucleotides not matched to a gene: 15. Germline V gene data show CDR1 as MDHEN and CDR2 as SYDVKM. As DNA, the CDR3 is TGTGCCAGCAGCCGAGGTCAGGGGGCGTATTCGGGCAATCAGCCCCAGCATTTT. It encodes CASSRGQGAYSGNQPQHF.

This CDR3 is CASSSPSEAFF. The CDR3 DNA sequence: TGTGCCAGCAGCTCCCCGTCCGAGGCTTTCTTT. V usage is TRBV5-4 and J usage is TRBJ1-1; D unresolved. This CDR3 comprises 11 residues. Germline loops: CDR1 SGHNT, CDR2 YYREEE (reference sequence). V lost 3 bases and J lost 11, with 11 bases in between.

V is TRBV11-3 and J is TRBJ2-1; D is perhaps TRBD1 (6 bases). The CDR3 extends over 13 amino acids. Trimming took 5 bases from V and 5 from J, leaving 10 bases between them. Germline values: CDR1 SGHNT, CDR2 YENEEA. CDR3 sequence reads: CASSSRQDNEQFF. CDR3 in DNA: TGTGCCAGCAGCAGCCGACAGGACAATGAGCAGTTCTTC.

As regards this clone: A read error may account for a junction end that differs from germline. Other DNA sequences of this sample code for an identical CDR3. This chain connects TRBV30 to TRBJ1-5; D is possibly TRBD1 (5 bases). Germline CDR1 and CDR2: GTSNPN and SVGIG (reference sequence). The CDR3 spans 19 residues. The CDR3 loop is CAWSKGPRREGISNQPQHF. CDR3 nucleotide sequence: TGTGCCTGGAGCAAAGGGCCCCGAAGGGAGGGGATTAGCAATCAGCCACAGCATTTT.

Turning to this clone: The sample has other DNA sequences that encode this CDR3 too. CDR3 amino acids: CASSSSSYNEQFF. The CDR3 DNA is TGTGCCAGCAGCAGTAGCTCCTACAATGAGCAGTTCTTC. The rearrangement joins TRBV7-2 to TRBJ2-1; no clear D gene. The CDR3 runs to 13 residues. Germline values: CDR1 SGHTA, CDR2 FQGNSA. V shed 5 bases and J shed 0 bases, with 5 bases lying between them.

The J gene is TRBJ2-7, the V gene TRBV28; D remains unclear. V was pared by 5 bases and J by 1 base, with 12 bases between. CDR3 length: 14 amino acids. CDR1 is MDHEN, CDR2 SYDVKM, per germline. The CDR3 nucleotides are TGTGCCAGCAGTCCCAATCCGTTTTCCTACGAGCAGTACTTC. This codes for CASSPNPFSYEQYF. Full variable domain (rest looked up from reference TRBV28 and TRBJ2-7): DVKVTQSSRYLVKRTGEKVFLECVQDMDHENMFWYRQDPGLGLRLIYFSYDVKMKEKGDIPEGYSVSREKKERFSLILESASTNQTSMYLCASSPNPFSYEQYFGPGTRLTVT.

The rearrangement links TRBV10-3 to TRBJ2-7, with 10 positions matching TRBD1. Per the germline V gene, CDR1 is ENHRY and CDR2 is SYGVKD. This CDR3 spans 14 amino acids. The V and J ends lost 6 bases and 5 bases, in that order; junction bases with no gene match: 7. The CDR3 loop reads CAISYDRGPDEQYF. For the CDR3, the DNA is TGTGCCATCAGCTATGACAGGGGGCCTGACGAGCAGTACTTC.

The chain recombines TRBV5-1 with TRBJ2-5; unclear D gene. V dropped 3 bases and J dropped 4 bases, with 10 bases sitting between them. The V gene's germline CDR1 is SGHRS and CDR2 YFSETQ. The CDR3 contains 13 residues. The CDR3 spells CASSWAGAETQYF. CDR3 in DNA: TGCGCCAGCAGCTGGGCCGGCGCAGAGACCCAGTACTTC.

The chain's CDR3 is CASSFTLAGALHEQFF. The CDR3 coding sequence is TGCGCCAGCAGCTTTACTCTAGCGGGTGCCCTCCATGAGCAGTTCTTC. V usage is TRBV5-1 and J usage is TRBJ2-1; 8 bases align to TRBD2. Germline trimming cut 2 bases from V and 8 bases from J; bases unmatched to any gene: 12. CDR3 size: 16 residues. Germline V gene lookup returns CDR1 SGHRS and CDR2 YFSETQ.

The J gene is TRBJ1-1, the V gene TRBV5-6, with TRBD1 identical over 11 bases. Germline loops: CDR1 SGHDT, CDR2 YYEEEE. J lost 3 bases, V lost 4 bases, and 8 bases had no gene match. The CDR3 length is 16 residues. CDR3 sequence: CASSADRGRGDTEAFF. The CDR3 nucleotides are TGTGCCAGCAGCGCGGACAGGGGGCGCGGGGACACTGAAGCTTTCTTT.

The chain uses TRBV5-1 and TRBJ2-2; 8 bases are a match to TRBD1. The CDR3 spans 14 residues. J lost 6 bases, V lost 4 bases, and 5 bases had no gene match. Germline V lookup: CDR1 SGHRS, CDR2 YFSETQ. CDR3 in amino acids: CASSASTGAGELFF. In DNA form, the CDR3 reads TGCGCCAGCAGCGCGTCGACAGGGGCCGGGGAGCTGTTTTTT.

The chain links TRBV5-6 to TRBJ2-1; D is unresolved. CDR1 and CDR2 (germline): SGHDT, YYEEEE. CDR3 size: 12 residues. V was trimmed by 0 bases and J by 6 bases, leaving 4 bases between them. The CDR3 protein is CASSLVSNEQFF. CDR3 nucleotide sequence: TGTGCCAGCAGCTTGGTTAGCAATGAGCAGTTCTTC.